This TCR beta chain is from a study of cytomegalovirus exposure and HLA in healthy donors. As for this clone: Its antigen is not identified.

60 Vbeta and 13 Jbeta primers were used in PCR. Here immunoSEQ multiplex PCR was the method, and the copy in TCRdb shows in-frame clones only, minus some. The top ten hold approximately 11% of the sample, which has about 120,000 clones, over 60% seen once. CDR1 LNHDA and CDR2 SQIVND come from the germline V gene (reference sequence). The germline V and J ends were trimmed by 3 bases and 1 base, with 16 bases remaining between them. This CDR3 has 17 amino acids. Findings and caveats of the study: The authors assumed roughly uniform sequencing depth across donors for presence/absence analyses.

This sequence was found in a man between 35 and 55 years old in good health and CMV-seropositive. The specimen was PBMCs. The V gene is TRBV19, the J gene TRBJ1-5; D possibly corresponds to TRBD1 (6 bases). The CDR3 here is CASSIRAGVLSNQPQHF. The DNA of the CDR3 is TGTGCCAGTAGTATTAGGGCAGGGGTTTTGAGCAATCAGCCCCAGCATTTT.